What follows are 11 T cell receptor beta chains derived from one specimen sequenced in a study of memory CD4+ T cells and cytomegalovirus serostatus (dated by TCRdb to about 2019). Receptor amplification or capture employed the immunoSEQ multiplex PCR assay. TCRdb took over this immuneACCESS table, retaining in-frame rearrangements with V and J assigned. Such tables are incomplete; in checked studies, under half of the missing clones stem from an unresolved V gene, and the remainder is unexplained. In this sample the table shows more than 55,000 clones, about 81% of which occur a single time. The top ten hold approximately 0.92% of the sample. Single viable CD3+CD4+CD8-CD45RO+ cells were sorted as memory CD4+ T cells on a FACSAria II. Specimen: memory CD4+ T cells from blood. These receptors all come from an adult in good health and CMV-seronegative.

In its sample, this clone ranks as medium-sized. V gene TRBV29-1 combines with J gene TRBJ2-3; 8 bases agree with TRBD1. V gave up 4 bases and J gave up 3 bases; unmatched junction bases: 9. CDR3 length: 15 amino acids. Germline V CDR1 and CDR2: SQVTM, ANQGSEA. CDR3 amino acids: CSVGRPGGGTDTQYF. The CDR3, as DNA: TGCAGCGTTGGGCGCCCAGGGGGCGGGACAGATACGCAGTATTTT.

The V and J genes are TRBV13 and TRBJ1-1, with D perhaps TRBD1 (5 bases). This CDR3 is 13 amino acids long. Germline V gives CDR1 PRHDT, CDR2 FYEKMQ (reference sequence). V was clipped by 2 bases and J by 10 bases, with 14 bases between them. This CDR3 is CASSLQRAGGAFF. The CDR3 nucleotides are TGTGCCAGCAGCTTACAAAGGGCGGGGGGAGCTTTCTTT.

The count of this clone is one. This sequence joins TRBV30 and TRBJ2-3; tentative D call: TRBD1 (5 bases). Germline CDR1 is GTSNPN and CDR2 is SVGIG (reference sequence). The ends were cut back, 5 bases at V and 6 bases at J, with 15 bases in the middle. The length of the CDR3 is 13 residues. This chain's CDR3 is CAWGNLQGDTQYF. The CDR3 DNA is TGTGCCTGGGGCAATCTGCAGGGTGATACGCAGTATTTT.

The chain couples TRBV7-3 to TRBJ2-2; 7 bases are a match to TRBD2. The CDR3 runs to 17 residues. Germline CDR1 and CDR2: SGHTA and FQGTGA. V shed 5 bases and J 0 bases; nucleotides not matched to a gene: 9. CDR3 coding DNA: TGTGCCAGCAGCCCATCAGCTAGCGGAGCGAACACCGGGGAGCTGTTTTTT. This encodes CASSPSASGANTGELFF.

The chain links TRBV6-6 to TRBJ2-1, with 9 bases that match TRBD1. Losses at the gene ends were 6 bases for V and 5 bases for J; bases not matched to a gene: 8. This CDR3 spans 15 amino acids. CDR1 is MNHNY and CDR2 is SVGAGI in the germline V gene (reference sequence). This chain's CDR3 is CASRQRTGVNNEQFF. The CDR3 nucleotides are TGTGCCAGCAGACAGAGGACAGGGGTTAACAATGAGCAGTTCTTC.

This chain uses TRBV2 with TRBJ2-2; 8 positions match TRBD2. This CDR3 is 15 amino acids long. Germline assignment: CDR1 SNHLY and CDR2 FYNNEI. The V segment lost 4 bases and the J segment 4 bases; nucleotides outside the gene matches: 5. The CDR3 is CASSGPGGLTGELFF. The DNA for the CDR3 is TGTGCCAGCAGTGGTCCGGGGGGGCTCACCGGGGAGCTGTTTTTT.

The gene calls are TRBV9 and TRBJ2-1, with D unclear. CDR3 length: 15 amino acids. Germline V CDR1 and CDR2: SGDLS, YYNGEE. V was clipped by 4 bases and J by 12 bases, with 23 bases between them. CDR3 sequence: CASSPGVAERHPQFF. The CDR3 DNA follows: TGTGCCAGCAGCCCAGGAGTGGCCGAGAGACACCCGCAGTTCTTC. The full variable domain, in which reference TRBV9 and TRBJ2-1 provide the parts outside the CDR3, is DSGVTQTPKHLITATGQRVTLRCSPRSGDLSVYWYQQSLDQGLQFLIQYYNGEERAKGNILERFSAQQFPDLHSELNLSSLELGDSALYFCASSPGVAERHPQFFGPGTRLTVL.

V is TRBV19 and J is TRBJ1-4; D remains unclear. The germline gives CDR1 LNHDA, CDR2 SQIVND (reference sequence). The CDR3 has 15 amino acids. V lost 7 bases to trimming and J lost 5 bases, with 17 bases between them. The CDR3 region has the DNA TGTGCCAGTACCCACAGTGGCAGGAGGAATGAAAAACTGTTTTTT. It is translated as CASTHSGRRNEKLFF.

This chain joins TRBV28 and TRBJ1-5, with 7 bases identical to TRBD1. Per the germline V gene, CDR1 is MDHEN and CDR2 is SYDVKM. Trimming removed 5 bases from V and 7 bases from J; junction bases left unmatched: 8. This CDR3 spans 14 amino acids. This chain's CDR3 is CASSPHRGGQPQHF. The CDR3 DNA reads TGTGCCAGCAGTCCTCACAGGGGTGGCCAGCCCCAGCATTTT.

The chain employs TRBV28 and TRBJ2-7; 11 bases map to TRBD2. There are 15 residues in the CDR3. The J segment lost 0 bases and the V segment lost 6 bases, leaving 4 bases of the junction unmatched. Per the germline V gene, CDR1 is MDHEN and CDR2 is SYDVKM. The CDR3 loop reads CASSTTSGSSYEQYF. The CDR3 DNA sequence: TGTGCCAGCAGCACAACTAGCGGGAGCTCCTACGAGCAGTACTTC.

The CDR3 region is CASSASTSRPTDTQYF. CDR3 DNA sequence: TGTGCCAGCAGCGCAAGCACTAGTCGGCCCACAGATACGCAGTATTTT. The chain joins TRBV9 to TRBJ2-3; perhaps TRBD2 as D (5 bases). CDR3 length: 16 residues. The V end lost 3 bases, the J end lost 2 bases, and 16 bases lay between the germline ends. Germline V gives CDR1 SGDLS, CDR2 YYNGEE.